The clone carrying this T cell receptor (beta chain) was picked up one time. This record comes from a study of blood T cell repertoires in COVID-19. The CDR3 runs to 14 residues. Trimming took 4 bases from V and 3 from J, leaving 15 bases between them. Germline-derived CDR1 and CDR2 are SQVTM and ANQGSEA. Authors' methods: Counts of nucleated cells, estimated from reference gene primer amplification, were obtained. The repertoire was sequenced with immunoSEQ multiplex PCR; TCRdb's copy has only in-frame clones and lacks some. V and J calls and clone size follow that table, whereas D and trimming were derived from the DNA. Of tens of thousands of clones in the sample, 85% to 90% were seen once.

The sequenced sample consisted of peripheral blood. This receptor was obtained from a woman over 75 with acute or convalescent COVID-19. The chain has TRBV29-1 and TRBJ1-2; D remains unclear. The CDR3 here is CSVVGTPGDYGYTF. The CDR3, as DNA: TGCAGCGTTGTCGGCACCCCCGGGGACTATGGCTACACCTTC.